These 4 T cell receptor beta chains came from one sample sequenced in a study of CD8+CD57+ T cells in acquired aplastic anemia. All sequencing subjects had displayed CD8+CD57+ cell expansion on flow cytometry. CDR3 and TCR beta VDJ profiling relied on a genomic DNA template. TCRdb fed the reads into MiXCR, producing one record per CDR3 protein. Seen here are around 150,000 distinct CDR3 sequences, about 48% observed once, and the top ten hold roughly 30%. Material: sorted CD4+, CD8+, or CD8+CD57+ T cells (not recorded which) from PBMCs. Receptors were obtained from a human donor with aplastic anemia.

This clonotype was observed many times. This chain connects TRBV7-8 to TRBJ1-5; D possibly corresponds to TRBD1 (5 bases). There are 17 residues in the CDR3. The V gene lost 5 bases and the J gene lost 1 base, with 18 bases spanning the gap. The V gene's germline CDR1 is SGHVS and CDR2 FQNEAQ. CDR3 sequence (DNA): TGTGCCAGCAGCAGTACAGGCGCTAAGGGCAGCAATCAGCCCCAGCATTTT. Translation gives CASSSTGAKGSNQPQHF.

In this sample, this clonotype turned up once. This chain joins TRBV7-9 and TRBJ1-1; D call uncertain. V was cut by 5 bases and J by 7 bases, with 11 bases left in between. This CDR3 spans 12 amino acids. CDR1 and CDR2 from the germline V gene are SEHNR and FQNEAQ (reference sequence). The CDR3 here is CASSVSIDEAFF. CDR3 DNA sequence: TGTGCCAGCAGCGTTTCAATAGATGAAGCTTTCTTT.

The chain combines TRBV20-1 with TRBJ1-3, with TRBD1 identical over 9 bases. CDR3 size: 12 residues. The junction had 4 bases not matched to a gene; V was cut back by 5 bases and J by 8 bases. Looked up from germline, CDR1 is DFQATT and CDR2 is SNEGSKA (reference sequence). CDR3 nucleotide sequence: TGCAGTGCTGAACAGGGGGCTGACACCATATATTTT. This sequence encodes CSAEQGADTIYF.

The V gene is TRBV5-1, the J gene TRBJ2-3; D is unclear. Trimming took 3 bases from V and 4 from J, leaving 6 bases between them. The CDR3 contains 12 residues. CDR1 SGHRS and CDR2 YFSETQ come from the germline V gene. CDR3 in amino acids: CASSSPSDTQYF. The DNA for the CDR3 is TGCGCCAGCAGCTCGCCATCAGATACGCAGTATTTT.